The 22 T cell receptor beta chains given below trace back to one sample, sequenced in a study of Ad26.COV2.S vaccination and SARS-CoV-2 variants. Treatment reported: roughly 19 received Ad26.COV2.S at low or high dose, single or two shots; about 5 received placebo; per-sample allocation not given. Vaccine and placebo recipients were sampled on day 63 after the first injection. Libraries were prepared by immunoSEQ multiplex PCR; TCRdb keeps only in-frame clonotypes and omits some of them. The data hold about 320,000 clones, with 70% to 90% observed a single time. Sequenced here: peripheral blood, sampled in a trial of Ad26.COV2.S vaccine versus placebo. All receptors come from a person aged 18 to 59 who received the Ad26.COV2.S COVID-19 vaccine or a placebo.

At least ten counts were recorded for this clone. The V gene is TRBV7-2, the J gene TRBJ1-1; D is uncertain. This CDR3 has 16 amino acids. Germline loops: CDR1 SGHTA, CDR2 FQGNSA. Trimming took off 1 base at V and 0 bases at J, with 12 bases between the two ends. The chain's CDR3 is CASSLDGRLMNTEAFF. For the CDR3, the DNA is TGTGCCAGCAGCTTAGACGGTAGGTTAATGAACACTGAAGCTTTCTTT.

The rearrangement joins TRBV12-3 or TRBV12-4 to TRBJ1-6; no definite D call. The CDR3 has 12 amino acids. Trimming removed 7 bases from V and 7 bases from J, with 8 bases in between. The CDR3 loop is CASKSGNSPLHF. DNA for the CDR3: TGTGCCAGCAAATCGGGCAATTCACCCCTCCACTTT.

Points on this clone: Different DNA sequences within this sample yield the same CDR3. The chain employs TRBV2 and TRBJ2-7; 7 bases align to TRBD1. The V gene's germline CDR1 is SNHLY and CDR2 FYNNEI. CDR3 length: 12 amino acids. V trimming: 4 bases; J trimming: 3 bases; junction bases outside the gene matches: 0. This chain's CDR3 is CASSGDSYEQYF. The CDR3 bases are TGTGCCAGCAGTGGGGACAGCTACGAGCAGTACTTC.

As concerns this clone: Mismatch with germline at one junction end may stem from a read error. The J gene is TRBJ1-2, the V gene TRBV5-6; D is uncertain. The CDR3 extends over 13 amino acids. CDR1 is SGHDT and CDR2 is YYEEEE in the germline V gene. CDR3 sequence reads: CTSSLPGNYGYTF. In DNA form, the CDR3 reads TGTACCAGCAGCCTCCCGGGAAACTATGGCTACACCTTC.

This clone came up once. This sequence joins TRBV7-7 and TRBJ2-5; either TRBD1 or TRBD2 may supply D (7 bases each). The CDR3 spans 16 residues. CDR1 is SSHAT and CDR2 is FNYEAQ in the germline V gene (reference sequence). Deletions cut 2 bases from V and 4 bases from J, with 17 bases between. For the CDR3, the DNA is TGTGCCAGCAGCTTAAATAGGGGAGGGGGCCCAGAGACCCAGTACTTC. Its protein is CASSLNRGGGPETQYF.

In its sample, this clone was seen once. The J gene is TRBJ2-5, the V gene TRBV2; 11 bases agree with TRBD2. V lost 0 bases to trimming and J lost 5 bases; unmatched junction nucleotides: 8. This CDR3 contains 17 residues. Per germline, CDR1 SNHLY and CDR2 FYNNEI. The CDR3: CASSEAGLAGGGETQYF. DNA of the CDR3: TGTGCCAGCAGTGAAGCCGGGCTAGCGGGGGGCGGGGAGACCCAGTACTTC.

V is TRBV2 and J is TRBJ2-5, with 9 bases that match TRBD1. Germline trimming cut 4 bases from V and 4 bases from J; bases unmatched to any gene: 7. Germline V CDR1 and CDR2: SNHLY, FYNNEI. The CDR3 totals 15 residues. The chain's CDR3 is CASSVAGQGRETQYF. DNA of the CDR3: TGTGCCAGCAGTGTAGCAGGACAGGGGCGAGAGACCCAGTACTTC.

V is TRBV13 and J is TRBJ2-7; the match to TRBD1 covers 9 bases. V lost 6 bases to trimming and J lost 3 bases; unmatched junction nucleotides: 6. The CDR3 loop spans 14 amino acids. Germline loops: CDR1 PRHDT, CDR2 FYEKMQ (reference sequence). DNA of the CDR3: TGTGCCAGCAGGTCACTGGGACAGGGCTACGAGCAGTACTTC. It yields the protein CASRSLGQGYEQYF.

The chain employs TRBV2 and TRBJ1-5; tentatively, D is TRBD1 (5 bases). Germline V gives CDR1 SNHLY, CDR2 FYNNEI. Trimming stripped 6 bases from V and 9 bases from J, with 27 bases between. The CDR3 is 17 residues long. The CDR3 sequence is CASSRTGLPTDGGPQHF. DNA for the CDR3: TGTGCCAGCAGCCGAACCGGGCTTCCAACAGATGGGGGGCCCCAGCATTTT.

The V call is TRBV3-1 (or the pseudogene TRBV3-2), the J call TRBJ1-2, with D unresolved. This CDR3 is built from 14 residues. Germline values: CDR1 LGHDT, CDR2 YNNKEL (reference sequence). With 2 bases removed from V and 6 bases from J, the gap between germline ends came to 13 bases. The CDR3 nucleotides are TGTGCCAGCAGCCAAAGAGGAAGGATACATGGCTACACCTTC. Protein sequence: CASSQRGRIHGYTF.

The V gene is TRBV11-2, the J gene TRBJ1-2; D is perhaps TRBD1 (6 bases). This CDR3 contains 18 residues. Germline V gives CDR1 SGHAT, CDR2 FQNNGV. The germline V and J ends were trimmed by 2 bases and 8 bases, with 27 bases remaining between them. The CDR3 spells CASSLRGTGRMTWRGYTF. As DNA, the CDR3 is TGTGCCAGCAGCTTAAGGGGGACGGGCCGTATGACCTGGCGGGGCTACACCTTC.

The genes are TRBV6-5 and TRBJ2-6, with D tentatively TRBD1 (5 bases). The V gene's germline CDR1 is MNHEY and CDR2 SVGAGI. The CDR3 is 14 amino acids. V was cut by 5 bases and J by 11 bases, with 16 bases left in between. DNA of the CDR3: TGTGCCAGCAGTCCTCAGGGTCTCCGGCACGTCCTGACTTTC. This translates into CASSPQGLRHVLTF.

The chain employs TRBV27 and TRBJ1-2; 10 nucleotides agree with TRBD1. This CDR3 has 18 amino acids. Germline values: CDR1 MNHEY, CDR2 SMNVEV (reference sequence). The V and J ends lost 0 bases and 8 bases, in that order; junction bases with no gene match: 15. The CDR3 nucleotides read TGTGCCAGCAGTTTATCCCTGGGACAGGGGAGGGGTGAGGGGGGCTACACCTTC. This encodes CASSLSLGQGRGEGGYTF.

This clone occurred a few times. The chain is built from TRBV21-1 and TRBJ2-1; the table's D gene call, TRBD1, was not cross checked with the DNA. TRBV21-1 is a pseudogene segment. The CDR3 contains 13 residues. In DNA form, the CDR3 reads TGTGCCACCCCGACATGGGTCCAGAATGAGCAGTTCTTC. Translating gives CATPTWVQNEQFF.

The rearrangement links TRBV7-9 to TRBJ2-7; 7 bases are shared with TRBD2. The CDR3 runs to 12 residues. Unmatched junction bases numbered 5, after V lost 5 bases and J lost 7 bases. Germline lookup yields CDR1 SEHNR and CDR2 FQNEAQ (reference sequence). CDR3 sequence reads: CASSMDGGEQYF. The CDR3 DNA reads TGTGCCAGCAGCATGGACGGGGGGGAGCAGTACTTC.

J is TRBJ1-2 and V is TRBV20-1; 7 bases line up with TRBD1. CDR1 DFQATT and CDR2 SNEGSKA come from the germline V gene (reference sequence). The CDR3 covers 14 residues. The V gene end was trimmed by 3 bases and the J gene end by 6 bases; junction bases not matched to a gene: 10. The CDR3 coding sequence is TGCAGTGCTAGTACGGACAGGAAAGAGAATGGCTACACCTTC. Its protein is CSASTDRKENGYTF.

The gene calls are TRBV27 and TRBJ1-2, with no clear D. The germline CDR1 and CDR2 sequences are MNHEY and SMNVEV (reference sequence). V lost 3 bases, J lost 0 bases, and 8 bases lay in between. The CDR3 totals 14 residues. CDR3 sequence: CASSLAAANYGYTF. Written as DNA, the CDR3 is TGTGCCAGCAGTTTGGCAGCGGCTAACTATGGCTACACCTTC.

In DNA, the CDR3 is TGTGCCAGCAGCGTAGGACAGGGGGCGAAAACGACTCAAGAGACCCAGTACTTC. It encodes CASSVGQGAKTTQETQYF. This chain links TRBV9 with TRBJ2-5, with 10 bases aligning to TRBD1. The J segment lost 2 bases and the V segment lost 0 bases, leaving 10 bases of the junction unmatched. This CDR3 is 18 amino acids long. Germline V CDR1 and CDR2: SGDLS, YYNGEE.

The chain couples TRBV7-8 to TRBJ1-2; D gene unclear. CDR1 is SGHVS and CDR2 is FQNEAQ in the germline V gene. The CDR3 sequence is 13 residues long. V was shortened by 4 bases and J by 2 bases, with 8 bases between the two germline ends. The CDR3 DNA follows: TGTGCCAGCAGCTACACCCTAAACTATGGCTACACCTTC. It specifies CASSYTLNYGYTF.

The rearrangement links TRBV19 to TRBJ2-7, with D hard to call. Germline assignment: CDR1 LNHDA and CDR2 SQIVND (reference sequence). V was pared by 2 bases and J by 0 bases, with 5 bases between. The CDR3 covers 13 residues. CDR3 sequence reads: CASSISASYEQYF. CDR3 bases: TGTGCCAGTAGTATAAGTGCCTCCTACGAGCAGTACTTC.

Here the CDR3 DNA reads TGTGCCAGCAGGGCTAGGGGGACCTCCGCCTACGAGCAGTACTTC. Encoded protein: CASRARGTSAYEQYF. The V and J genes are TRBV11-3 and TRBJ2-7; tentatively, D is TRBD1 (6 bases). With 6 bases removed from V and 2 bases from J, the gap between germline ends came to 17 bases. CDR3 length equals 15 residues. Germline lookup yields CDR1 SGHNT and CDR2 YENEEA.

The CDR3: CASSQLRDLPYSAAKNIQYF. CDR3 DNA: TGTGCCAGCAGTCAGCTCCGGGACCTGCCTTATTCTGCAGCCAAAAACATTCAGTACTTC. The chain has TRBV27 and TRBJ2-4; tentatively, D is TRBD1 or TRBD2 (5 bases each). Germline lookup yields CDR1 MNHEY and CDR2 SMNVEV (reference sequence). V gave up 5 bases and J gave up 0 bases, with 26 bases separating them. The CDR3 runs to 20 residues.